Included here is one T cell receptor (beta chain) sequence, with context. The record originates from a study of cytomegalovirus exposure and HLA in healthy donors. In the PCR, 60 Vbeta and 13 Jbeta primers were used. Sequenced by immunoSEQ multiplex PCR; TCRdb stores in-frame clones only, minus some. This sample has roughly 150,000 clones, with 84% found just once. Trimming left V 9 bases short and J 15 bases short, with 12 bases between. The CDR3 runs to 10 residues. Germline values: CDR1 SNHLY, CDR2 FYNNEI. This chain links TRBV2 with TRBJ1-6; possibly TRBD1 for D (6 bases). The origin of this receptor is a boy aged 2-15 years in good health and CMV-seronegative. The sample was PBMCs. The CDR3 sequence: CASNRDLLHF. Here the CDR3 DNA reads TGTGCCAGTAACAGGGATCTCCTCCACTTT.